This T cell receptor (beta chain) was captured by sequencing in a study of blood T cell repertoires in COVID-19. In the study overall: There were acute and convalescent COVID-19 samples, and they came from the United States, Italy and Spain.

CDR3 length: 14 amino acids. CDR1 is GTSNPN and CDR2 is SVGIG in the germline V gene (reference sequence). Trimming took 3 bases from V and 1 from J; bases not matched to a gene: 4. As handled by the study authors: Amplified reference gene primers provided the basis for estimating nucleated cell counts. Clones were read by immunoSEQ multiplex PCR, and TCRdb kept only the in-frame ones, dropping some. From that table come the V and J calls and clone size; the DNA was used to work out D and trimming. The profile shows some 220,000 clones, approximately 84% of them singletons. The receptor was derived from a man between 45 and 60 years old who had recovered from COVID-19. The rearrangement uses TRBV30 and TRBJ2-5, with 8 bases matching TRBD2. Source material: peripheral blood. Here the CDR3 reads CAWRNGRAQETQYF. The CDR3, as DNA: TGTGCCTGGAGGAACGGGAGGGCCCAAGAGACCCAGTACTTC.